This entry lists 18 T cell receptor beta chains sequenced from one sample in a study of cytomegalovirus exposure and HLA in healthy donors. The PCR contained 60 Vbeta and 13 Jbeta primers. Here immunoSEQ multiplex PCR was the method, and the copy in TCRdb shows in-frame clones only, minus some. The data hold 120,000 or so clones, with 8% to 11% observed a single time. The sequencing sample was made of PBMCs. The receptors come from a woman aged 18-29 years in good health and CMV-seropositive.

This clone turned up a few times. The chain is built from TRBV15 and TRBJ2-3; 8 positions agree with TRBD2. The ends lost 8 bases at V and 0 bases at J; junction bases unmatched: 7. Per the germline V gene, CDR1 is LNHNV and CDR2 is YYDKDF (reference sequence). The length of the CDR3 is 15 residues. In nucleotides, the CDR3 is TGTGCCACCCAGCCGGGGGGGGCAAGCACAGATACGCAGTATTTT. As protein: CATQPGGASTDTQYF.

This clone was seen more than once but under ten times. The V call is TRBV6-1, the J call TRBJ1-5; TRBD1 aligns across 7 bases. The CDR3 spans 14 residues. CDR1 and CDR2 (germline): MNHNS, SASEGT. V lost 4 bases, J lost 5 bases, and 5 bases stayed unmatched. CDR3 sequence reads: CASSVLGGDQPQHF. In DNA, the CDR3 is TGTGCCAGCAGTGTGTTAGGGGGCGATCAGCCCCAGCATTTT.

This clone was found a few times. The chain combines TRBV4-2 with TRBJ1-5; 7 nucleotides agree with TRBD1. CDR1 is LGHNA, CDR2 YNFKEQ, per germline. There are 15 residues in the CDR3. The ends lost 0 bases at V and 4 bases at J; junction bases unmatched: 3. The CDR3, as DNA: TGTGCCAGCAGCCAAGATCCAGGGGGGAATCAGCCCCAGCATTTT. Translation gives CASSQDPGGNQPQHF.

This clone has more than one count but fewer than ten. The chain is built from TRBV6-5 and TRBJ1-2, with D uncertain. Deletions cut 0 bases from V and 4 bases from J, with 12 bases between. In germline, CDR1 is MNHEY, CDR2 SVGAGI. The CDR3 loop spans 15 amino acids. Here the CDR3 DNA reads TGTGCCAGCAGTTACTCCGGAGAAACCCTCTATGGCTACACCTTC. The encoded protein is CASSYSGETLYGYTF.

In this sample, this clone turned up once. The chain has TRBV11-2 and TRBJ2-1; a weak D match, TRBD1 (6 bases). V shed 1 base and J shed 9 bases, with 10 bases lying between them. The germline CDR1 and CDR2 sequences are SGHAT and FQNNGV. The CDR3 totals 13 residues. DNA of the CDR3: TGTGCCAGCAGCTTAGGATTGGGGGCTGAGCAGTTCTTC. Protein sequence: CASSLGLGAEQFF. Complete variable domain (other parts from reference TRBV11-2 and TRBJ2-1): EAGVAQSPRYKIIEKRQSVAFWCNPISGHATLYWYQQILGQGPKLLIQFQNNGVVDDSQLPKDRFSAERLKGVDSTLKIQPAKLEDSAVYLCASSLGLGAEQFFGPGTRLTVL.

CDR3 in amino acids: CASSDGGRVLNEKLFF. CDR3 nucleotides: TGTGCCAGCAGCGACGGCGGGCGTGTCTTGAATGAAAAACTGTTTTTT. V usage is TRBV7-9 and J usage is TRBJ1-4; D is uncertain. Trimming removed 5 bases at V and 5 bases at J, with 18 bases between. The V gene's germline CDR1 is SEHNR and CDR2 FQNEAQ (reference sequence). CDR3 size: 16 residues.

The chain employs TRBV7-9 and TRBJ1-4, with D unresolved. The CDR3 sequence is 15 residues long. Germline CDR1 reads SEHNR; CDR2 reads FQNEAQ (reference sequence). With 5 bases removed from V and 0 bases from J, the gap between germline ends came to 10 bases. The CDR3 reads CASSEAGTTNEKLFF. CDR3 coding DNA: TGTGCCAGCAGCGAGGCTGGCACAACTAATGAAAAACTGTTTTTT.

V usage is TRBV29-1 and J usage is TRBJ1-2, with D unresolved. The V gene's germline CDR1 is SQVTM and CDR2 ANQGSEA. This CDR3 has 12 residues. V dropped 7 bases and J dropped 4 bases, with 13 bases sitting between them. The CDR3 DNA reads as TGCAGCGCCCCCTATGCCCCCTATGGCTACACCTTC. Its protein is CSAPYAPYGYTF.

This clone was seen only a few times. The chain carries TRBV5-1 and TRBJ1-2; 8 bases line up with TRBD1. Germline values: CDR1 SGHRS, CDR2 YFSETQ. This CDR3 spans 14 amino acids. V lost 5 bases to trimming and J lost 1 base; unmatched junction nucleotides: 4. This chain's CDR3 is CASSSGGLNYGYTF. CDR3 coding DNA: TGCGCCAGCAGTTCAGGGGGCCTTAACTATGGCTACACCTTC.

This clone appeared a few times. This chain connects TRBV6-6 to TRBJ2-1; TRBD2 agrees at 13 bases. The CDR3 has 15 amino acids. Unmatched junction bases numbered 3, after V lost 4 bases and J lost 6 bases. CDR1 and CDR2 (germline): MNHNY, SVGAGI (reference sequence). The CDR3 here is CASSSGLAGVNEQFF. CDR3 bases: TGTGCCAGCAGTTCAGGACTAGCGGGAGTCAATGAGCAGTTCTTC.

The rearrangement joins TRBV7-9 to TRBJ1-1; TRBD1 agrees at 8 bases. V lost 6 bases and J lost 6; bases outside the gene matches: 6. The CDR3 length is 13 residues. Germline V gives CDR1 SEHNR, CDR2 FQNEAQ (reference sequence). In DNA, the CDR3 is TGTGCCAGCAGACACAGGGGGGGTGCTGAAGCTTTCTTT. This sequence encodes CASRHRGGAEAFF.

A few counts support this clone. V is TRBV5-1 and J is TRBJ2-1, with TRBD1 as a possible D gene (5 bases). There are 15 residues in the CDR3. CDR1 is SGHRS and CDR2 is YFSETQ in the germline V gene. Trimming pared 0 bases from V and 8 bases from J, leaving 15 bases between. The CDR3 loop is CASSLEYLTVHEQFF. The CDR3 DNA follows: TGCGCCAGCAGCTTGGAGTATCTGACAGTCCATGAGCAGTTCTTC.

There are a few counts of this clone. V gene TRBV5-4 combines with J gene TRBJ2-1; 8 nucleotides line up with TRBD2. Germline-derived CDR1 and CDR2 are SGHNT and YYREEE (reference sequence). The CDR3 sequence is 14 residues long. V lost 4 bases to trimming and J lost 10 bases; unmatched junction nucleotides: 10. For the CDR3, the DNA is TGTGCCAGCAGCCCGGGACTAGATAATAGGGAGCAGTTCTTC. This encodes CASSPGLDNREQFF.

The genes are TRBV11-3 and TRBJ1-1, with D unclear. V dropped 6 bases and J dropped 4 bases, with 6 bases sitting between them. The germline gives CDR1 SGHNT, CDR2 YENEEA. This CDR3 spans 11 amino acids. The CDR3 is CASREGTEAFF. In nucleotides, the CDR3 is TGTGCCAGCAGGGAGGGCACTGAAGCTTTCTTT.

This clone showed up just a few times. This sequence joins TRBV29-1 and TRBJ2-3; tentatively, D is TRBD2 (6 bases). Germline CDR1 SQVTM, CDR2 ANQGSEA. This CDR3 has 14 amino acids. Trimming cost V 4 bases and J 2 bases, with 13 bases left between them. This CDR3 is CSVVLAGLTDTQYF. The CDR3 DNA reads TGCAGCGTTGTGCTCGCGGGGCTCACAGATACGCAGTATTTT.

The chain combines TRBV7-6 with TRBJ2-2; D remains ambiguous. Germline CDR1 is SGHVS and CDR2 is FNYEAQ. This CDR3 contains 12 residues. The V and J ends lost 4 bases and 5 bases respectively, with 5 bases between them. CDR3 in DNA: TGTGCCAGCAGCTCATCAACCGGGGAGCTGTTTTTT. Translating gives CASSSSTGELFF.

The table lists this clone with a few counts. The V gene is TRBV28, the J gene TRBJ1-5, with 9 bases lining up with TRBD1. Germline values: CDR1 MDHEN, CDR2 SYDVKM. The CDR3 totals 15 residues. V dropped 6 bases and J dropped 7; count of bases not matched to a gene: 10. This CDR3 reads CASSLTTGGRQPQHF. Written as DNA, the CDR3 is TGTGCCAGCAGCTTAACGACAGGGGGGCGGCAGCCCCAGCATTTT.

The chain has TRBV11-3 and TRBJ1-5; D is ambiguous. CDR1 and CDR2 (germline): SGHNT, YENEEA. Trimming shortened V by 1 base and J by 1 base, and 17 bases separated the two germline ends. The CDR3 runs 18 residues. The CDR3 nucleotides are TGTGCCAGCAGCTTAGTTCGGCTCGGGATTCTGAGCAATCAGCCCCAGCATTTT. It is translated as CASSLVRLGILSNQPQHF.